The 28 T cell receptor beta chains presented below share a single source sample, sequenced in a study of cytomegalovirus exposure and HLA in healthy donors. Repertoires were generated with immunoSEQ multiplex PCR, while TCRdb's copy carries only in-frame clones and drops some. The table lists 300,000 or so clones, around 90% of them singletons, with around 0.96% in the top ten. Source material: PBMCs. These receptors were collected from a young man in good health and CMV-seronegative.

This sequence joins TRBV2 and TRBJ1-5; D possibly corresponds to TRBD1 (6 bases). V lost 3 bases and J 1 base, leaving 19 bases between the germline ends. The CDR3 loop spans 18 amino acids. Germline lookup yields CDR1 SNHLY and CDR2 FYNNEI. This chain's CDR3 is CASSERFGAGESNQPQHF. The CDR3 nucleotides are TGTGCCAGCAGTGAGAGGTTTGGGGCAGGGGAGAGCAATCAGCCCCAGCATTTT. Combining the CDR3 with reference TRBV2 and TRBJ1-5 gives the whole variable domain EPEVTQTPSHQVTQMGQEVILRCVPISNHLYFYWYRQILGQKVEFLVSFYNNEISEKSEIFDDQFSVERPDGSNFTLKIRSTKLEDSAMYFCASSERFGAGESNQPQHFGDGTRLSIL.

This clone was seen only once. The chain joins TRBV5-1 to TRBJ2-2; 8 positions match TRBD1. The germline CDR1 and CDR2 sequences are SGHRS and YFSETQ. Trimming took 5 bases from V and 8 from J; bases not matched to a gene: 8. This CDR3 contains 14 residues. CDR3 nucleotides: TGCGCCAGCAGACCAGGGGGCGCGCCGGGGGAGCTGTTTTTT. This gives the protein CASRPGGAPGELFF.

The CDR3 spells CASLGEGEKLFF. The CDR3 DNA is TGTGCCAGCCTTGGAGAGGGCGAAAAACTGTTTTTT. The chain carries TRBV19 and TRBJ1-4; D is unresolved. Per germline, CDR1 LNHDA and CDR2 SQIVND (reference sequence). Deletions cut 9 bases from V and 8 bases from J, with 13 bases between. This CDR3 spans 12 amino acids.

The chain has TRBV2 and TRBJ2-3, with D perhaps matching TRBD2 (6 bases). The germline gives CDR1 SNHLY, CDR2 FYNNEI. The CDR3 has 15 amino acids. V was pared by 1 base and J by 2 bases, with 10 bases between. The CDR3 spells CASSEGRGNTDTQYF. The CDR3 DNA reads as TGTGCCAGCAGTGAAGGCCGGGGGAACACAGATACGCAGTATTTT.

DNA of the CDR3: TGTGCCGGTCTCGAGGGGCAGGGGGGTACATCACCCCTCCACTTT. Amino acid sequence: CAGLEGQGGTSPLHF. V and J are TRBV2 and TRBJ1-6, with TRBD1 identical over 7 bases. With 11 bases clipped from V and 10 bases from J, the junction kept 17 bases outside the gene matches. Per the germline V gene, CDR1 is SNHLY and CDR2 is FYNNEI. This CDR3 spans 15 amino acids.

The V and J genes are TRBV19 and TRBJ2-2; 9 nucleotides agree with TRBD1. Losses at the gene ends were 2 bases for V and 5 bases for J; bases not matched to a gene: 6. The germline V gene has CDR1 LNHDA and CDR2 SQIVND (reference sequence). The CDR3 spans 16 residues. CDR3 loop: CASSIIGTGRTGELFF. The CDR3 bases are TGTGCCAGTAGTATAATAGGGACAGGGAGGACCGGGGAGCTGTTTTTT.

The chain combines TRBV15 with TRBJ2-7, with 8 positions matching TRBD1. CDR3 length: 14 residues. V was clipped by 5 bases and J by 2 bases; unmatched bases: 5. From germline, CDR1 is LNHNV and CDR2 YYDKDF (reference sequence). CDR3 sequence (DNA): TGTGCCACCAGCGACGGACAGGGACCCTACGAGCAGTACTTC. Its translation is CATSDGQGPYEQYF.

This rearrangement joins TRBV4-1 to TRBJ2-5; tentative D call: TRBD2 (6 bases). The CDR3 length is 16 residues. Germline V lookup: CDR1 MGHRA, CDR2 YSYEKL. With 0 bases removed from V and 4 bases from J, the gap between germline ends came to 15 bases. This CDR3 reads CASSQEVRRVGETQYF. CDR3 sequence (DNA): TGCGCCAGCAGCCAAGAGGTTCGGAGGGTTGGAGAGACCCAGTACTTC.

This chain connects TRBV2 to TRBJ2-3; TRBD1 matches 7 bases. The V gene's germline CDR1 is SNHLY and CDR2 FYNNEI. The V and J ends lost 3 bases and 1 base, in that order; junction bases with no gene match: 4. This CDR3 region has 15 residues. The CDR3 bases are TGTGCCAGCAGTGACAGGGGGTCCGGCACAGATACGCAGTATTTT. As protein: CASSDRGSGTDTQYF.

The sample holds a few counts of this clone. This chain connects TRBV6-5 to TRBJ2-7; the D gene is possibly TRBD2 (7 bases). Trimming took 4 bases from V and 0 from J, leaving 13 bases between them. The CDR3 runs to 15 residues. CDR1 is MNHEY, CDR2 SVGAGI, per germline. The CDR3 DNA reads as TGTGCCAGCAGTTTACAGGGCGGGAGCTCCTACGAGCAGTACTTC. It is translated as CASSLQGGSSYEQYF.

The V call is TRBV6-1, the J call TRBJ2-1; 7 bases align to TRBD1. Trimming took 7 bases from V and 2 from J; bases not matched to a gene: 5. Germline V CDR1 and CDR2: MNHNS, SASEGT. The CDR3 runs 14 residues. The DNA for the CDR3 is TGTGCCAGCATCAAAGGGACAGCCTACAATGAGCAGTTCTTC. Translated: CASIKGTAYNEQFF.

V usage is TRBV6-5 and J usage is TRBJ2-5; the match to TRBD2 covers 7 bases. V lost 6 bases to trimming and J lost 7 bases; unmatched junction nucleotides: 8. CDR1 and CDR2 from the germline V gene are MNHEY and SVGAGI. CDR3 length: 13 residues. The CDR3 sequence is CASRAGPIGTQYF. CDR3 bases: TGTGCCAGCAGAGCGGGGCCGATAGGGACCCAGTACTTC.

The rearrangement uses TRBV5-1 and TRBJ1-1; no clear D gene. The CDR3 has 14 residues. Trimming removed 0 bases at V and 4 bases at J, with 10 bases between. Germline loops: CDR1 SGHRS, CDR2 YFSETQ. CDR3 region: CASSLAQVGTEAFF. The CDR3 region has the DNA TGCGCCAGCAGCTTGGCCCAGGTAGGCACTGAAGCTTTCTTT.

The chain carries TRBV10-3 and TRBJ2-3, with a possible D match to TRBD1 (7 bases). The CDR3 covers 17 residues. V dropped 2 bases and J dropped 6 bases, with 21 bases sitting between them. Germline lookup yields CDR1 ENHRY and CDR2 SYGVKD. The CDR3: CAISEMAGQLISDTQYF. CDR3 nucleotides: TGTGCCATCAGTGAGATGGCGGGACAGCTCATATCGGATACGCAGTATTTT.

The sample holds a few counts of this clone. V usage is TRBV18 and J usage is TRBJ2-7; 8 bases are shared with TRBD1. Germline V lookup: CDR1 KGHSH, CDR2 LQKENI. The CDR3 totals 13 residues. The junction had 5 bases not matched to a gene; V was cut back by 3 bases and J by 7 bases. CDR3 loop: CASSPQGAREQYF. DNA for the CDR3: TGTGCCAGCTCACCCCAGGGGGCGAGGGAGCAGTACTTC.

J is TRBJ1-2 and V is TRBV9; D uncertain. Germline CDR1 is SGDLS and CDR2 is YYNGEE. Trimming stripped 0 bases from V and 8 bases from J, with 11 bases between. The CDR3 has 13 amino acids. The CDR3: CASSVEFRGGYTF. DNA of the CDR3: TGTGCCAGCAGCGTAGAGTTTCGGGGAGGCTACACCTTC.

Remarks on this clone: This CDR3 is also generated by other DNA sequences in the sample. The rearrangement joins TRBV5-6 to TRBJ2-3; maybe TRBD1 (6 bases). The germline V gene has CDR1 SGHDT and CDR2 YYEEEE. V lost 0 bases and J lost 6, with 11 bases in between. This CDR3 region has 14 residues. The CDR3 is CASSLGGRADTQYF. The CDR3 DNA sequence: TGTGCCAGCAGCTTGGGGGGGCGAGCGGATACGCAGTATTTT.

This sequence joins TRBV18 and TRBJ1-4; 7 bases are shared with TRBD1. CDR3 size: 17 residues. Germline lookup yields CDR1 KGHSH and CDR2 LQKENI. J lost 0 bases, V lost 5 bases, and 9 bases had no gene match. CDR3 in DNA: TGTGCCAGCTCAAACGGGGGCCAGGGGGCAACTAATGAAAAACTGTTTTTT. It translates to CASSNGGQGATNEKLFF.

The chain has TRBV5-1 and TRBJ1-1; TRBD1 might be the D (6 bases). Germline V gene sequence: CDR1 SGHRS, CDR2 YFSETQ. The length of the CDR3 is 13 residues. Trimming removed 4 bases at V and 1 base at J, with 8 bases between. The CDR3 DNA reads TGCGCCAGCAGCCGGACAGCGAACACTGAAGCTTTCTTT. This encodes CASSRTANTEAFF.

The chain links TRBV7-9 to TRBJ1-3; the match to TRBD1 covers 7 bases. V lost 5 bases and J lost 1; bases outside the gene matches: 5. Germline CDR1 reads SEHNR; CDR2 reads FQNEAQ (reference sequence). The CDR3 contains 15 residues. CDR3 sequence: CASSPRTGSGNTIYF. DNA for the CDR3: TGTGCCAGCAGCCCTAGGACAGGATCTGGAAACACCATATATTTT.

This rearrangement joins TRBV2 to TRBJ1-1, with D tentatively TRBD1 (6 bases). The V end was cut by 8 bases, the J end by 3 bases, with 10 bases between. CDR3 length equals 12 residues. CDR1 and CDR2 (germline): SNHLY, FYNNEI. The CDR3 protein is CASLGGYTEAFF. The CDR3 DNA follows: TGTGCCAGCCTTGGGGGCTACACTGAAGCTTTCTTT.

The chain has TRBV10-2 and TRBJ1-1, with TRBD1 matching 7 bases. With 2 bases clipped from V and 2 bases from J, the junction kept 2 bases outside the gene matches. The CDR3 loop spans 14 amino acids. Per the germline V gene, CDR1 is WSHSY and CDR2 is SAAADI. CDR3: CASSEGTANTEAFF. In DNA, the CDR3 is TGCGCCAGCAGTGAGGGGACAGCTAACACTGAAGCTTTCTTT.

This clone was seen a few times. The chain combines TRBV5-1 with TRBJ1-3, with unresolved D. The CDR3 is made up of 14 amino acids. Trimming removed 5 bases at V and 1 base at J, with 10 bases between. Germline-derived CDR1 and CDR2 are SGHRS and YFSETQ. CDR3 bases: TGCGCCAGCAGTTTTACAGAGTCTGGAAACACCATATATTTT. As protein: CASSFTESGNTIYF.

The chain joins TRBV5-4 to TRBJ2-4; 7 nucleotides line up with TRBD1. This CDR3 contains 14 residues. Per the germline V gene, CDR1 is SGHNT and CDR2 is YYREEE (reference sequence). V lost 4 bases and J lost 4; bases outside the gene matches: 5. This CDR3 is CASSPGTDKNIQYF. The CDR3 DNA reads TGTGCCAGCAGCCCCGGGACAGATAAAAACATTCAGTACTTC.

The chain couples TRBV2 to TRBJ1-6; possible D gene TRBD1, 5 bases. V lost 8 bases and J lost 3, with 11 bases in between. Germline V gene data show CDR1 as SNHLY and CDR2 as FYNNEI. This CDR3 contains 14 residues. The CDR3 protein is CASRPGDYNSPLHF. The CDR3 coding sequence is TGTGCCAGCCGACCGGGGGACTATAATTCACCCCTCCACTTT.

This chain uses TRBV11-1 with TRBJ1-1; D call uncertain. The ends were cut back, 2 bases at V and 6 bases at J, with 13 bases in the middle. Germline CDR1 reads SGHAT; CDR2 reads FQDESV (reference sequence). The CDR3 loop spans 14 amino acids. The CDR3 spells CASSLLPGSAEAFF. The CDR3 nucleotides read TGTGCCAGCAGCTTACTTCCCGGGTCCGCTGAAGCTTTCTTT.

The rearrangement uses TRBV12-5 and TRBJ2-3; TRBD2 might be the D (5 bases). V lost 2 bases to trimming and J lost 2 bases, with 8 bases between them. The CDR3 consists of 14 residues. CDR1 and CDR2 from the germline V gene are LGHNT and FRNRAP. CDR3: CASGLSGTTDTQYF. CDR3 DNA sequence: TGTGCTAGTGGTTTGAGCGGAACCACAGATACGCAGTATTTT.

The chain recombines TRBV7-2 with TRBJ2-7; maybe TRBD1 (6 bases). Germline CDR1 is SGHTA and CDR2 is FQGNSA. The CDR3 runs 15 residues. The V and J ends lost 4 bases and 2 bases respectively, with 15 bases between them. The CDR3 nucleotides are TGTGCCAGCAGCTCTGACGGAGGACAGACCTACGAGCAGTACTTC. It specifies CASSSDGGQTYEQYF. The whole variable domain, remainder taken from reference TRBV7-2 and TRBJ2-7, is GAGVSQSPSNKVTEKGKDVELRCDPISGHTALYWYRQSLGQGLEFLIYFQGNSAPDKSGLPSDRFSAERTGGSVSTLTIQRTQQEDSAVYLCASSSDGGQTYEQYFGPGTRLTVT.